The 10 T cell receptor beta chains in this list originate from one sample, sequenced in a study of blood T cell repertoires in COVID-19 (dated by TCRdb to the early 2020s). Library method: the immunoSEQ multiplex PCR assay. Here the immuneACCESS table is served through TCRdb, limited to in-frame sequences with V and J called. Missing clones are a known gap in these copies; in checked studies unresolved V genes cover under half, and the rest lacks a known reason. The sample data list fewer than 350,000 clones, and 70% to 90% of these were observed just once. The ten largest clones add up to about 1% of the sample. The sample consisted of PBMCs or T cells enriched from blood (not recorded which). The receptors here all came from a woman aged 25 to 39 who had recovered from COVID-19.

The rearrangement joins TRBV19 to TRBJ2-2; 7 bases line up with TRBD2. V dropped 5 bases and J dropped 6; count of bases not matched to a gene: 12. The germline V gene encodes CDR1 LNHDA and CDR2 SQIVND (reference sequence). The length of the CDR3 is 16 residues. The CDR3, as DNA: TGTGCCAGTAGTCCGCTCTCGACTAGCCGAGCCGGGGAGCTGTTTTTT. Translation gives CASSPLSTSRAGELFF.

V is TRBV7-8 and J is TRBJ1-6; D unclear. The germline gives CDR1 SGHVS, CDR2 FQNEAQ. Trimming shortened V by 5 bases and J by 7 bases, and 15 bases separated the two germline ends. CDR3 size: 15 residues. This chain's CDR3 is CASSPTRLLNSPLHF. CDR3 in DNA: TGTGCCAGCAGCCCCACGAGACTGCTGAATTCACCCCTCCACTTT. Complete variable domain (other parts from reference TRBV7-8 and TRBJ1-6): GAGVSQSPRYKVAKRGQDVALRCDPISGHVSLFWYQQALGQGPEFLTYFQNEAQLDKSGLPSDRFFAERPEGSVSTLKIQRTQQEDSAVYLCASSPTRLLNSPLHFGNGTRLTVT.

The chain carries TRBV5-5 and TRBJ2-2; 7 nucleotides line up with TRBD1. The CDR3 extends over 15 amino acids. J lost 3 bases, V lost 3 bases, and 5 bases had no gene match. Germline-derived CDR1 and CDR2 are SGHKS and YYEKEE (reference sequence). The CDR3 DNA reads as TGTGCCAGCAGCTCCTACAGGGGCGACACCGGGGAGCTGTTTTTT. This translates into CASSSYRGDTGELFF.

The chain uses TRBV14 and TRBJ2-5; no firm D call. Looked up from germline, CDR1 is SGHDN and CDR2 is FVKESK. V lost 0 bases, J lost 5 bases, and 7 bases lay in between. CDR3 size: 13 residues. CDR3 residues: CASSQETRETQYF. DNA of the CDR3: TGTGCCAGCAGCCAAGAAACCCGGGAGACCCAGTACTTC.

The rearrangement joins TRBV7-9 to TRBJ1-3; D might be TRBD1 (6 bases). V lost 4 bases to trimming and J lost 0 bases, with 13 bases between them. CDR1 and CDR2 from the germline V gene are SEHNR and FQNEAQ (reference sequence). The CDR3 totals 16 residues. CDR3 residues: CASSSRTANSGNTIYF. CDR3 in DNA: TGTGCCAGCAGCTCTCGGACAGCGAACTCTGGAAACACCATATATTTT.

The rearrangement uses TRBV5-1 and TRBJ2-7, with TRBD2 matching over 11 bases. J gave up 2 bases and V 4 bases, and 5 bases lay outside the gene matches. Germline CDR1 reads SGHRS; CDR2 reads YFSETQ. The CDR3 runs 15 residues. For the CDR3, the DNA is TGCGCCAGCAGCGTAACTAGCGGGAGTACCTACGAGCAGTACTTC. Translated: CASSVTSGSTYEQYF.

V and J are TRBV10-3 and TRBJ2-7; the match to TRBD1 covers 8 bases. V shed 0 bases, J shed 7 bases, and the junction held 11 bases outside the gene matches. CDR1 and CDR2 from the germline V gene are ENHRY and SYGVKD. The length of the CDR3 is 16 residues. CDR3 protein: CAISESRTGTFREQYF. CDR3 nucleotide sequence: TGTGCCATCAGTGAGTCTCGGACAGGGACTTTTCGGGAGCAGTACTTC.

The J gene is TRBJ1-1, the V gene TRBV9, with 8 positions matching TRBD1. V dropped 5 bases and J dropped 10; count of bases not matched to a gene: 7. There are 12 residues in the CDR3. CDR1 is SGDLS and CDR2 is YYNGEE in the germline V gene. The CDR3 reads CASSDQGAGAFF. CDR3 coding DNA: TGTGCCAGCAGTGATCAGGGGGCGGGAGCTTTCTTT. Supplemented by reference TRBV9 and TRBJ1-1, the full variable domain reads DSGVTQTPKHLITATGQRVTLRCSPRSGDLSVYWYQQSLDQGLQFLIQYYNGEERAKGNILERFSAQQFPDLHSELNLSSLELGDSALYFCASSDQGAGAFFGQGTRLTVV.

J is TRBJ2-7 and V is TRBV7-2, with TRBD1 identical over 9 bases. Losses at the gene ends were 4 bases for V and 5 bases for J; bases not matched to a gene: 15. There are 17 residues in the CDR3. The germline gives CDR1 SGHTA, CDR2 FQGNSA. The DNA for the CDR3 is TGTGCCAGCAGCTCATTCCCGGGACAGGGTGTGAGGGACGAGCAGTACTTC. Residues: CASSSFPGQGVRDEQYF.

The count of this clone is one. The chain uses TRBV27 and TRBJ1-5, with D possibly TRBD1 on 5 matching bases. CDR3 size: 16 residues. Germline V gene lookup returns CDR1 MNHEY and CDR2 SMNVEV (reference sequence). Trimming took 3 bases from V and 2 from J, leaving 14 bases between them. CDR3 DNA: TGTGCCAGCAGTTTGGAATGGGGCGATCGCAATCAGCCCCAGCATTTT. The encoded protein is CASSLEWGDRNQPQHF.